One and the same sample provided the 3 T cell receptor beta chains below, sequenced in a study of blood T cell repertoires in COVID-19. Libraries were prepared by immunoSEQ multiplex PCR; TCRdb keeps only in-frame clonotypes and omits some of them. Of around 100,000 clones in the sample, around 79% were seen once. The sequenced sample was peripheral blood. These receptors came from a man between 70 and 80 years old with active or convalescent COVID-19.

The chain carries TRBV19 and TRBJ2-2; a possible D gene is TRBD1 (5 bases). V was pared by 8 bases and J by 5 bases, with 21 bases between. CDR3 length: 16 amino acids. Germline loops: CDR1 LNHDA, CDR2 SQIVND (reference sequence). Written as DNA, the CDR3 is TGTGCCAGTGCCTTGGACGGGCAGGGCGGAACCGGGGAGCTGTTTTTT. Protein product: CASALDGQGGTGELFF.

The chain employs TRBV28 and TRBJ1-1; 9 positions agree with TRBD1. Germline V gene lookup returns CDR1 MDHEN and CDR2 SYDVKM. Trimming at V came to 5 bases and at J to 7 bases, leaving 11 bases not matched to a gene. This CDR3 comprises 15 residues. The chain's CDR3 is CASSVPGQGAFEAFF. In DNA form, the CDR3 reads TGTGCCAGCAGTGTACCGGGACAGGGCGCCTTTGAAGCTTTCTTT.

V usage is TRBV4-1 and J usage is TRBJ1-3; possible D gene TRBD1, 6 bases. There are 12 residues in the CDR3. Per the germline V gene, CDR1 is MGHRA and CDR2 is YSYEKL. Trimming removed 10 bases at V and 4 bases at J, with 11 bases between. The CDR3 DNA reads as TGCGCCACGAGGGGGAGAGGAAACACCATATATTTT. Its translation is CATRGRGNTIYF.